These T cell receptor beta chains were read from a single sample in a study of beta chain features in type 1 diabetes. Assay: immunoSEQ multiplex PCR; the TCRdb copy retains only in-frame clones and omits some. The sample consists of a few hundred thousand clones, 13% of them appearing once. The specimen sequenced was naive CD4+ T cells from blood. These receptors came from a woman aged 18-30 years with type 1 diabetes. Both conserved end residues are part of each CDR3.

V	J	CDR3
TRBV18	TRBJ2-5	CASSPLTSGHQETQYF
TRBV29-1	-	CSVAQGGGTLYEQYF
TRBV5-1	TRBJ1-5	CASSPTGHDQPQHF
TRBV27	TRBJ1-2	CASSAGGPSYGYTF
TRBV7-3	TRBJ2-1	CASSTTSGGYNEQFF
TRBV7-3	TRBJ2-5	CASSLGTSGRVGETQYF
TRBV19	TRBJ2-5	CATARDRGSPRQETQYF
TRBV7-9	TRBJ2-7	CASSPLTSGSYEQYF
TRBV6-5	TRBJ2-1	CASSWTGFNEQFF
TRBV11-2	TRBJ2-6	CASTTDGLAGGSGANVLTF
TRBV28	TRBJ2-5	CASSLTGGWETQYF
TRBV6-6	TRBJ1-2	CASSLASPYGYTF
TRBV15	TRBJ2-5	CATSRDPAETQYF
TRBV30	TRBJ1-2	CAWRTGAYVSYTF
TRBV5-6	TRBJ2-1	CASSLLAGGPLFNEQFF
TRBV2	TRBJ2-7	CASSGQVYEQYF
TRBV11-3	TRBJ2-1	CASSLSGLADNEQFF
TRBV19	TRBJ2-2	CASRTVGGADTGELFF
TRBV18	TRBJ1-1	CASSIRVTEAFF
TRBV6-5	TRBJ2-1	CASSYGGSNTDEQFF
TRBV19	TRBJ2-2	CASSIERVTGELFF
TRBV5-4	TRBJ2-7	CASSPGLAESSYEQYF
TRBV4-3	TRBJ2-1	CASSQDWSGRDSYNEQFF
TRBV6-6	TRBJ1-5	CASSSPASQGQPQHF
TRBV7-9	TRBJ2-7	CASSPRDRGTATYEQYF
TRBV5-1	TRBJ2-7	CASSPLVGGRDEQYF
TRBV30	TRBJ1-2	CAWRDRVTWDYTF
TRBV7-8	TRBJ2-1	CASSRVAGSYNEQFF
TRBV7-2	TRBJ1-1	CASSDSYTEAFF
TRBV11-2	TRBJ2-1	CASSLVAGVIGNEQFF
TRBV30	TRBJ2-3	CAWTVGLAGVADTQYF
TRBV11-3	TRBJ2-1	CASSLAGNEQFF
TRBV11-3	TRBJ2-3	CASSLAWRSDTQYF
TRBV9	TRBJ2-7	CASSLAGAHEQYF
TRBV5-1	TRBJ2-5	CASSFGTGQETQYF
TRBV18	TRBJ2-4	CASSPLSGERAQYF
TRBV5-4	TRBJ1-2	CASSLPGNYGYTF
TRBV19	TRBJ1-5	CASSTETAQPQHF
TRBV18	TRBJ2-7	CASSPPAGGPSGEQYF
TRBV2	TRBJ2-1	CASSELSGNEQFF